This TCR beta chain derives from a study of spatial heterogeneity in lung cancer. Study-wide findings and caveats: Resection saw ubiquitous expanded tumor TCRs appear in blood more than follow-up did.

The CDR3 length is 15 residues. Per the germline V gene, CDR1 is MNHEY and CDR2 is SVGAGI. V lost 8 bases and J lost 8, with 22 bases in between. Time point specified: sample taken at primary tumor resection. Whole RNA was taken from tumor, nontumor lung or frozen PBMC; it was then sequenced unsorted. Samples were obtained from 70 or so donors, all untreated early-stage non-small cell lung cancer patients. This clonotype occurred many times. Its specificity is unknown. TCRdb fed the 5' RACE reads into MiXCR, producing one record per CDR3 protein. Counted here are 95,000 or so distinct CDR3 sequences, roughly 10% occurring once; the ten biggest clones make up roughly 7.2%.

This sample comprised PBMCs, obtained at surgery. This chain joins TRBV6-5 and TRBJ1-5, with D maybe TRBD1 (6 bases). This TCR came from a male donor with early-stage non-small cell lung cancer. Written as DNA, the CDR3 is TGTGCCAGCTTCCCCTACGGGGGCGGAGGGGAGCCCCAGCATTTT. This sequence encodes CASFPYGGGGEPQHF.